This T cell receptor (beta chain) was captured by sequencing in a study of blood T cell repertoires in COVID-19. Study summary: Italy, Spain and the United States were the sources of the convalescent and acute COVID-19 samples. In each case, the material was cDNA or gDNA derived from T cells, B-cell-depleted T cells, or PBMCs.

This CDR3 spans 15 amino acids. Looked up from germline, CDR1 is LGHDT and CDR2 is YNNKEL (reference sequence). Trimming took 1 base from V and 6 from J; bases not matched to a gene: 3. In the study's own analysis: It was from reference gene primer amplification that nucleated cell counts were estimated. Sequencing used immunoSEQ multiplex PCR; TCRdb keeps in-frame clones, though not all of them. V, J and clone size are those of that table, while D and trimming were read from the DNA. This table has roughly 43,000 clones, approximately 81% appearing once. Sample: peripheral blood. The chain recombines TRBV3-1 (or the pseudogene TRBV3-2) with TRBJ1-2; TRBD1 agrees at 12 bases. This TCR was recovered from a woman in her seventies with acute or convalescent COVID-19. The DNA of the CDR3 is TGTGCCAGCAGCCAAGGGGGACAGGGGGCCGATGGCTACACCTTC. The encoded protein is CASSQGGQGADGYTF.